This T cell receptor (beta chain) was obtained from a study of blood T cell repertoires in COVID-19. Study information: Collection of acute and convalescent COVID-19 samples took place in the United States, Italy and Spain.

This CDR3 comprises 16 residues. V lost 2 bases and J lost 6, with 20 bases in between. From germline, CDR1 is SEHNR and CDR2 FQNEAQ (reference sequence). The authors' processing: The assay estimated nucleated cells by amplifying reference gene primers. Using immunoSEQ multiplex PCR, the repertoire was profiled, and TCRdb retains in-frame clones only, with some absent. D and trimming were read from the DNA, whereas the V and J calls and clone size are those reported in that table. The repertoire consists of about 150,000 clones, with around 83% occurring once and the leading ten covering approximately 7.1%.

Sequencing was carried out using peripheral blood. The chain joins TRBV7-9 to TRBJ2-7; weak D call: TRBD1 (5 bases). The sequence derives from a woman in her fifties or sixties in a cohort sampled during active or convalescent COVID-19. CDR3 residues: CASSLFQGISVLEQYF. Here the CDR3 DNA reads TGTGCCAGCAGCTTATTTCAGGGTATATCGGTCCTCGAGCAGTACTTC.